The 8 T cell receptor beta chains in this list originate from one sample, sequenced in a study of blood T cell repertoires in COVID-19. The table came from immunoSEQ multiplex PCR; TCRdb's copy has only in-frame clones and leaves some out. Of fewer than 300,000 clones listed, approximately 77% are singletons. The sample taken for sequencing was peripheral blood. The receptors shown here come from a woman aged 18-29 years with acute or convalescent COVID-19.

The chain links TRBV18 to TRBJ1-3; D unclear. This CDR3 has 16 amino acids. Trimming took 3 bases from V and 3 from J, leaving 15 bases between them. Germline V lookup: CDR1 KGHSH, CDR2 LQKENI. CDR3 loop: CASSPLSPSGGNTIYF. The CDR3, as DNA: TGTGCCAGCTCACCGTTATCCCCCTCAGGTGGAAACACCATATATTTT.

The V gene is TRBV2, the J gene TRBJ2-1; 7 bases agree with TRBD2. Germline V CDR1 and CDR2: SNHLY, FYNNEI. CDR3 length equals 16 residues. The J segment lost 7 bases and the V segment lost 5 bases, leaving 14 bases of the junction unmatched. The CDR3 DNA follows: TGTGCCAGCAGTAGTGAGCGGGGACGGGGCGGGAATGAGCAGTTCTTC. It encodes CASSSERGRGGNEQFF.

CDR3 DNA sequence: TGCGCCAGCAGCCGTACCGGGACAGCCATTCTCACAGATACGCAGTATTTT. Amino acids: CASSRTGTAILTDTQYF. The chain carries TRBV5-1 and TRBJ2-3; 7 bases line up with TRBD1. This CDR3 comprises 17 residues. Trimming at V came to 4 bases and at J to 2 bases, leaving 13 bases not matched to a gene. Per germline, CDR1 SGHRS and CDR2 YFSETQ.

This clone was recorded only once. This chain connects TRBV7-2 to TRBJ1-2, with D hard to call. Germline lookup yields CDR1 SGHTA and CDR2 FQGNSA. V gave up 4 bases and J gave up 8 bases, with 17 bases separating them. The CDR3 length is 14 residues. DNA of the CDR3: TGTGCCAGCAGCTCCCCACCGGGAGGTTGGGGCTACACCTTC. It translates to CASSSPPGGWGYTF.

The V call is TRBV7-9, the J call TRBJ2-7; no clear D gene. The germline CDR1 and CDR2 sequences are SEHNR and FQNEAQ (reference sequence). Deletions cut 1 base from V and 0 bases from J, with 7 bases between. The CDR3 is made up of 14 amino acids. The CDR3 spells CASSLVQISYEQYF. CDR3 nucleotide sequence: TGTGCCAGCAGCTTAGTTCAGATCTCCTACGAGCAGTACTTC.

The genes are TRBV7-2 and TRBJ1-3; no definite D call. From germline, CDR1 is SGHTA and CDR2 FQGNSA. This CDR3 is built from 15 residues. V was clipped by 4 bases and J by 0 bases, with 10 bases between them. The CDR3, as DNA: TGTGCCAGCAGCTCAATAGGGAGCTCTGGAAACACCATATATTTT. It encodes CASSSIGSSGNTIYF. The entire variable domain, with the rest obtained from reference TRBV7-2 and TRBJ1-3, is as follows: GAGVSQSPSNKVTEKGKDVELRCDPISGHTALYWYRQSLGQGLEFLIYFQGNSAPDKSGLPSDRFSAERTGGSVSTLTIQRTQQEDSAVYLCASSSIGSSGNTIYFGEGSWLTVV.

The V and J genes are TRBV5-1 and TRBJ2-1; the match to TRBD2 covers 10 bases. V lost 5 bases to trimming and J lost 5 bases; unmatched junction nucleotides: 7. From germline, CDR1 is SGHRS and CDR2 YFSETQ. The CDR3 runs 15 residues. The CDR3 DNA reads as TGCGCCAGCAGGGAACTAGCGGGAAAAGACAATGAGCAGTTCTTC. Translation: CASRELAGKDNEQFF. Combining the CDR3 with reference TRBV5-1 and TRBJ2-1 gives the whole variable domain KAGVTQTPRYLIKTRGQQVTLSCSPISGHRSVSWYQQTPGQGLQFLFEYFSETQRNKGNFPGRFSGRQFSNSRSEMNVSTLELGDSALYLCASRELAGKDNEQFFGPGTRLTVL.

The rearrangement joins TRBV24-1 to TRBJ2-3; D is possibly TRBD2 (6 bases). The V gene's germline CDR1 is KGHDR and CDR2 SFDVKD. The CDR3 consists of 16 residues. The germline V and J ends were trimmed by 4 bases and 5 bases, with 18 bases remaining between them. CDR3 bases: TGTGCCACCAGTGACCCTGGACGGGCGGGGAAAGATACGCAGTATTTT. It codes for CATSDPGRAGKDTQYF.